This is a list of T cell receptor beta chains from one sample in a study of molecular identifiers for immune sequencing clone quantification. Using its own MiXCR run on the PCR reads, TCRdb lists one record per CDR3 protein. The sample carries about 510,000 distinct CDR3 sequences, roughly 24% recorded once. Sequencing input: naive CD8+ T cells from blood, with Jurkat cell RNA spiked in. The receptors originated from a human donor in good health. Some libraries in this study had Jurkat cell RNA spiked in. The CDR3 runs from the conserved cysteine through the conserved F or W. The D gene is left open where the match is weak. Clone size, where shown, is once, few, many, or a class for clones that have expanded.

CDR3aa: CASSWTDDSTDTQYF
d_gene: NA
v_gene: TRBV12-3/TRBV12-4
abundance: many
j_gene: TRBJ2-3

CDR3aa: CASSPGGGPYVGQYF
d_gene: NA
v_gene: TRBV9
abundance: NA
j_gene: TRBJ2-7

CDR3aa: CASSLETGVAYEQYF
d_gene: TRBD1
v_gene: TRBV7-2
abundance: NA
j_gene: TRBJ2-7

CDR3aa: CASSGTEDTEAFF
d_gene: NA
v_gene: TRBV7-6
abundance: many
j_gene: TRBJ1-1

CDR3aa: CASSVVSGRGNNEQFF
d_gene: NA
v_gene: TRBV9
abundance: NA
j_gene: TRBJ2-1

CDR3aa: CAGSPAPWGMNTEAFF
d_gene: NA
v_gene: TRBV7-6
abundance: NA
j_gene: TRBJ1-1

CDR3aa: CASSAPAYSGVNTEAFF
d_gene: NA
v_gene: TRBV12-3/TRBV12-4
abundance: few
j_gene: TRBJ1-1

CDR3aa: CASSDSLDEAFF
d_gene: NA
v_gene: TRBV6-6
abundance: many
j_gene: TRBJ1-1

CDR3aa: CASSQEAWGEDQPQHF
d_gene: NA
v_gene: TRBV4-1
abundance: NA
j_gene: TRBJ1-5

CDR3aa: CAWEHSREKFF
d_gene: NA
v_gene: TRBV30
abundance: NA
j_gene: TRBJ2-1

CDR3aa: CASSVATLGTDTQYF
d_gene: NA
v_gene: TRBV9
abundance: many
j_gene: TRBJ2-3

CDR3aa: CASSLVGTGNYEQYF
d_gene: TRBD1
v_gene: TRBV7-2
abundance: few
j_gene: TRBJ2-7

CDR3aa: CASSTPPGQGAYNQPQHF
d_gene: TRBD1
v_gene: TRBV19
abundance: many
j_gene: TRBJ1-5

CDR3aa: CAISEWDRAGEQYF
d_gene: TRBD1
v_gene: TRBV10-3
abundance: NA
j_gene: TRBJ2-7

CDR3aa: CSASGNKRSNQPQHF
d_gene: NA
v_gene: TRBV20-1
abundance: few
j_gene: TRBJ1-5

CDR3aa: CASNDRGVDTQYF
d_gene: TRBD1
v_gene: TRBV6-5
abundance: few
j_gene: TRBJ2-3

CDR3aa: CASSQPPEDTQYF
d_gene: NA
v_gene: TRBV3-1
abundance: many
j_gene: TRBJ2-3

CDR3aa: CSARVLGLAGVTGDTQYF
d_gene: TRBD2
v_gene: TRBV20-1
abundance: NA
j_gene: TRBJ2-3

CDR3aa: CASSPSRSNEQFF
d_gene: NA
v_gene: TRBV4-1
abundance: NA
j_gene: TRBJ2-1

CDR3aa: CASTHGTDNEQFF
d_gene: NA
v_gene: TRBV6-5
abundance: few
j_gene: TRBJ2-1

CDR3aa: CAISESSREGGETQYF
d_gene: TRBD1
v_gene: TRBV10-3
abundance: NA
j_gene: TRBJ2-5

CDR3aa: CASSLGKVLRPQHF
d_gene: NA
v_gene: TRBV13
abundance: few
j_gene: TRBJ1-5

CDR3aa: CAWVEAGGPSYEQYF
d_gene: TRBD2
v_gene: TRBV30
abundance: few
j_gene: TRBJ2-7